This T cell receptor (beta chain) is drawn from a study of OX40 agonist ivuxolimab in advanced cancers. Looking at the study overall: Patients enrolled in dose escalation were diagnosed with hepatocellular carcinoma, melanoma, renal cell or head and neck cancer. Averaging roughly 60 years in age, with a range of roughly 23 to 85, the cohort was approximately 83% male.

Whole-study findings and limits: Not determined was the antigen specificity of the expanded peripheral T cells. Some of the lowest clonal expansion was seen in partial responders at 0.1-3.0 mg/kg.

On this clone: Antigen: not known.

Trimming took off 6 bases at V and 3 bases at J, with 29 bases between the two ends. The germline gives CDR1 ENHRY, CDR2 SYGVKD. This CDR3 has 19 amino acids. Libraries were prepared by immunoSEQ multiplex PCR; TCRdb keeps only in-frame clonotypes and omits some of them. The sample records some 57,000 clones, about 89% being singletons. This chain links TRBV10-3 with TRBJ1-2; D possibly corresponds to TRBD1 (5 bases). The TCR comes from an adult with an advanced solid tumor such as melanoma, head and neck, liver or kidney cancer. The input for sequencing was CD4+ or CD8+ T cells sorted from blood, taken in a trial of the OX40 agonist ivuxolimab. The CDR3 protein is CAIRRGNTRVERVYYGYTF. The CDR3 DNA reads TGTGCCATCAGGAGGGGAAATACCAGGGTGGAGAGGGTTTACTATGGCTACACCTTC.